The clone carrying this T cell receptor (beta chain) was detected a few times. This sample stems from a study of early T cells in non-severe SARS-CoV-2 infection. Whole-study context: Chains were not paired, and sequencing was done on bulk RNA from unsorted whole blood.

TCRdb reprocessed the 5' RACE reads with MiXCR, giving one entry per CDR3 protein. The sample contains around 99,000 distinct CDR3 sequences, 16% of which appear only once. CDR1 is SGHTS, CDR2 YDEGEE, per germline. This CDR3 has 10 residues. Trimming took 0 bases from V and 7 from J, leaving 2 bases between them. The sample consisted of whole blood, taken at baseline. The V call is TRBV5-8, the J call TRBJ2-7; D unresolved. The sequence was collected from an adult who was a healthcare worker with PCR-confirmed SARS-CoV-2 infection or an uninfected control (not recorded which). The CDR3 DNA reads as TGTGCCAGCAGCTTGGTTGAGCAGTACTTC. Translation: CASSLVEQYF.